A single sample is the source of the 6 T cell receptor beta chains below, sequenced in a study of blood T cell repertoires in COVID-19. This table comes from immunoSEQ multiplex PCR, and its TCRdb copy is limited to in-frame clones, with some not included. This table has 300,000 or so clones, approximately 90% appearing once. Sequences were obtained from peripheral blood. The receptor set was obtained from a young woman who had recovered from COVID-19.

A single count supports this clone. This chain joins TRBV18 and TRBJ1-1, with 8 bases lining up with TRBD1. There are 16 residues in the CDR3. Per the germline V gene, CDR1 is KGHSH and CDR2 is LQKENI. After removal of 2 bases from V and 3 bases from J, the junction contained 8 bases not matched to a gene. CDR3 coding DNA: TGTGCCAGCTCACCATCGTCAGGGGGCTGGGACACTGAAGCTTTCTTT. As protein: CASSPSSGGWDTEAFF.

In its sample, this clone was seen a few times. The chain employs TRBV5-6 and TRBJ1-5, with D tentatively TRBD1 (6 bases). The germline gives CDR1 SGHDT, CDR2 YYEEEE. This CDR3 is built from 16 residues. Deletions cut 2 bases from V and 1 base from J, with 13 bases between. The CDR3 DNA follows: TGTGCCAGCAGCTTCATGGGGGCGTGGAGCAATCAGCCCCAGCATTTT. Its protein product is CASSFMGAWSNQPQHF.

The V gene is TRBV5-8, the J gene TRBJ1-1; weak D call: TRBD1 (5 bases). The CDR3 is 15 amino acids. V was clipped by 6 bases and J by 0 bases, with 15 bases between them. Germline assignment: CDR1 SGHTS and CDR2 YDEGEE. As DNA, the CDR3 is TGTGCCAGCACACGGGGTCGGGGGATGAACACTGAAGCTTTCTTT. This gives the protein CASTRGRGMNTEAFF.

As concerns this clone: The germline gene is not matched at one end of the junction; a read error may be the cause. The chain recombines TRBV19 with TRBJ2-7, with 8 bases fitting TRBD1. Germline V CDR1 and CDR2: LNHDA, SQIVND (reference sequence). The CDR3 spans 14 residues. The CDR3 is CASSPARTGYGQYF. Written as DNA, the CDR3 is TGTGCCAGTAGTCCGGCCCGGACAGGGTACGGGCAGTACTTC.

The chain recombines TRBV5-1 with TRBJ1-1, with unresolved D. Trimming removed 1 base at V and 6 bases at J, with 10 bases between. CDR1 is SGHRS and CDR2 is YFSETQ in the germline V gene. This CDR3 has 13 amino acids. The CDR3 sequence: CASSLFGDAEAFF. CDR3 bases: TGCGCCAGCAGCTTGTTCGGGGATGCTGAAGCTTTCTTT.

This sequence joins TRBV11-3 and TRBJ2-1; 10 nucleotides align to TRBD2. V trimming: 5 bases; J trimming: 8 bases; junction bases outside the gene matches: 9. The CDR3 is made up of 15 amino acids. The germline CDR1 and CDR2 sequences are SGHNT and YENEEA. The CDR3 is CASSNGLAGAHEQFF. CDR3 DNA: TGTGCCAGCAGCAATGGCCTAGCGGGGGCCCATGAGCAGTTCTTC.